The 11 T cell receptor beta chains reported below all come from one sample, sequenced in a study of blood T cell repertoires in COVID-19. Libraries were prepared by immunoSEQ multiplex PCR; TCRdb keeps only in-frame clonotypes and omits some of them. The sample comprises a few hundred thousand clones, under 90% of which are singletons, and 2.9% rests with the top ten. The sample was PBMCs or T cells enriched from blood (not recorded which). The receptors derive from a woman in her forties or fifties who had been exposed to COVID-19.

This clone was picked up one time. The DNA for the CDR3 is TGTGCCAGCAGCCCTTGGCCTGATTCCGGGGAGCTGTTTTTT. Translating it yields CASSPWPDSGELFF. The chain uses TRBV7-2 and TRBJ2-2; D unresolved. The CDR3 consists of 14 residues. CDR1 and CDR2 from the germline V gene are SGHTA and FQGNSA. The V end was cut by 5 bases, the J end by 6 bases, with 13 bases between.

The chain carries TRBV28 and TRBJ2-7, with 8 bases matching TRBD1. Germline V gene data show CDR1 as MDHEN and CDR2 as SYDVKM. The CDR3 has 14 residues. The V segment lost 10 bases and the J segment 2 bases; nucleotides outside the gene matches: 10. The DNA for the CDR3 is TGTGCCACCACCAGCGACAGGGGCCCCTACGAGCAGTACTTC. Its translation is CATTSDRGPYEQYF.

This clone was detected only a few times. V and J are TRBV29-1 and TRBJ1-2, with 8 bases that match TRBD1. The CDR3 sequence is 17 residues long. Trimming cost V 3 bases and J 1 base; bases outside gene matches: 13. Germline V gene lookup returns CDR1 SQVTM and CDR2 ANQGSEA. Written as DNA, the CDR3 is TGCAGCGTTGAGACCCGAGACAGGGGTGGGGATAACTATGGCTACACCTTC. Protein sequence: CSVETRDRGGDNYGYTF.

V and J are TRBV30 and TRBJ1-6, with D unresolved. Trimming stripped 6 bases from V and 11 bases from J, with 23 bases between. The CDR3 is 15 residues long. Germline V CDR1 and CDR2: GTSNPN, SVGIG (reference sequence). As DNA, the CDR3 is TGTGCCTGCCCAACGAGGAAGGTACGGCCCGCACCCCTCCACTTT. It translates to CACPTRKVRPAPLHF.

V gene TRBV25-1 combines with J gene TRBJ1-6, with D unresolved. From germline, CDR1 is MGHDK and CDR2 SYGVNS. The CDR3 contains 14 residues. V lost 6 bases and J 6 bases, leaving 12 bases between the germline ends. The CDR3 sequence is CASRTQASNSPLHF. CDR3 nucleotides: TGTGCCAGCAGAACCCAAGCTAGTAATTCACCCCTCCACTTT.

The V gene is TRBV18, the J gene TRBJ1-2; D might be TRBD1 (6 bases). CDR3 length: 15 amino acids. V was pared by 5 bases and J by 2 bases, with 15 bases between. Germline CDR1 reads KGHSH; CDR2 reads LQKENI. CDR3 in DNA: TGTGCCAGCTCAGGGGAACGGACAGTCAACTATGGCTACACCTTC. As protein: CASSGERTVNYGYTF.

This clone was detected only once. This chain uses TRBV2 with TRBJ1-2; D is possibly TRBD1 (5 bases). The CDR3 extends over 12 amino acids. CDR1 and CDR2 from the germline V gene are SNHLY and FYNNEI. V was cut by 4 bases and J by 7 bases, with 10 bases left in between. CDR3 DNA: TGTGCCAGCAGTGTCAGGGATAGTGGCTACACCTTC. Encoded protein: CASSVRDSGYTF.

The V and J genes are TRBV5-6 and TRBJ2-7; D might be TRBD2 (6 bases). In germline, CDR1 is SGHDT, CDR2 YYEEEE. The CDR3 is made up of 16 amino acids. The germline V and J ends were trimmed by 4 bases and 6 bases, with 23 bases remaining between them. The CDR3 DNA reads TGTGCCAGCAGCCCCCCGTGGCGGGGTCTTTCACTCGAGCAGTACTTC. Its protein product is CASSPPWRGLSLEQYF.

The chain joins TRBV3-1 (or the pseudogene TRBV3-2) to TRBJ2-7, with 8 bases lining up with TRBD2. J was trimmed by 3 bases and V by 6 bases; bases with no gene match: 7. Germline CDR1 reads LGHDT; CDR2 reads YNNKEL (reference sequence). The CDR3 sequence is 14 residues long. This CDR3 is CASSVLAGFYEQYF. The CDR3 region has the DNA TGTGCCAGCAGTGTTTTAGCGGGGTTCTACGAGCAGTACTTC.

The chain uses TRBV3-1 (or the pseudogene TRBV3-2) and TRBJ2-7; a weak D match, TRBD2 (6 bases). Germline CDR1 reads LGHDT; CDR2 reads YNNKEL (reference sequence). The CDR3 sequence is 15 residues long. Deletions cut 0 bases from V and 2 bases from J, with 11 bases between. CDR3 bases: TGTGCCAGCAGCCAAGAGGGGATAGCGGCCTACGAGCAGTACTTC. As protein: CASSQEGIAAYEQYF.

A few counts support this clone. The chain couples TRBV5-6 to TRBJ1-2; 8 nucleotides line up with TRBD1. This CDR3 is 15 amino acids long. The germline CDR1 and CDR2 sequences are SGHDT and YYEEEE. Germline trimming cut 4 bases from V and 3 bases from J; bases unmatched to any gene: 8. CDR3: CASSPGQGGYYGYTF. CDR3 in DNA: TGTGCCAGCAGCCCCGGACAGGGCGGATACTATGGCTACACCTTC.